A single sample gave rise to the 31 T cell receptor beta chains below, sequenced in a study of control samples from healthy donors and cancer patients. Repertoires were generated with immunoSEQ multiplex PCR, while TCRdb's copy carries only in-frame clones and drops some. The sample records some 150,000 clones, around 94% being singletons. Sample: blood. Receptor source: a man aged 35 to 55 in good health.

The V call is TRBV19, the J call TRBJ1-1; no clear D gene. Per the germline V gene, CDR1 is LNHDA and CDR2 is SQIVND (reference sequence). Trimming removed 5 bases from V and 8 bases from J, with 15 bases in between. CDR3 length: 13 amino acids. The CDR3 coding sequence is TGTGCCAGTAGTTCTCAGGCCGGGTTAGAAGCTTTCTTT. Its protein is CASSSQAGLEAFF.

The chain employs TRBV6-6 and TRBJ2-2; D is perhaps TRBD1 or TRBD2 (5 bases each). This CDR3 is 13 amino acids long. Trimming took off 7 bases at V and 16 bases at J, with 22 bases between the two ends. Per the germline V gene, CDR1 is MNHNY and CDR2 is SVGAGI (reference sequence). The CDR3 DNA sequence: TGTGCCAGCAAACCCGGGGACGGGCTGGGATGGTTTTTT. Its translation is CASKPGDGLGWFF.

The rearrangement joins TRBV5-1 to TRBJ1-1; D uncertain. Germline lookup yields CDR1 SGHRS and CDR2 YFSETQ. The CDR3 contains 13 residues. V lost 2 bases and J 11 bases, leaving 16 bases between the germline ends. DNA for the CDR3: TGCGCCAGCAGCTTACGGGTCAACTCTGGGGCTTTCTTT. This gives the protein CASSLRVNSGAFF.

V is TRBV10-3 and J is TRBJ1-5, with D unclear. CDR1 and CDR2 from the germline V gene are ENHRY and SYGVKD. V was trimmed by 1 base and J by 3 bases, leaving 13 bases between them. This CDR3 comprises 16 residues. Written as DNA, the CDR3 is TGTGCCATCAGTGAGTGGGAAAAGCGCATCAATCAGCCCCAGCATTTT. Translated, it gives CAISEWEKRINQPQHF.

The rearrangement uses TRBV19 and TRBJ2-7, with D possibly TRBD2 on 7 matching bases. This CDR3 is built from 14 residues. Germline CDR1 is LNHDA and CDR2 is SQIVND (reference sequence). Trimming shortened V by 9 bases and J by 0 bases, and 15 bases separated the two germline ends. In nucleotides, the CDR3 is TGTGCCAGAAAGGGGGGGGGATCCTCCTACGAGCAGTACTTC. This translates into CARKGGGSSYEQYF. Full variable domain (rest looked up from reference TRBV19 and TRBJ2-7): DGGITQSPKYLFRKEGQNVTLSCEQNLNHDAMYWYRQDPGQGLRLIYYSQIVNDFQKGDIAEGYSVSREKKESFPLTVTSAQKNPTAFYLCARKGGGSSYEQYFGPGTRLTVT.

The chain is built from TRBV9 and TRBJ1-1; D is possibly TRBD1 (6 bases). The germline V gene encodes CDR1 SGDLS and CDR2 YYNGEE. This CDR3 region has 15 residues. V gave up 3 bases and J gave up 0 bases, with 12 bases separating them. DNA for the CDR3: TGTGCCAGCAGCGCGACAGGAGGTATGAACACTGAAGCTTTCTTT. Translated, it gives CASSATGGMNTEAFF.

The rearrangement uses TRBV5-1 and TRBJ2-5, with D hard to call. Germline loops: CDR1 SGHRS, CDR2 YFSETQ. The length of the CDR3 is 13 residues. Trimming stripped 1 base from V and 5 bases from J, with 9 bases between. In DNA form, the CDR3 reads TGCGCCAGCAGCTTGTGGTCTGGGGAGACCCAGTACTTC. Its translation: CASSLWSGETQYF.

J is TRBJ1-1 and V is TRBV29-1, with D possibly TRBD1 on 5 matching bases. This CDR3 comprises 10 residues. Germline V CDR1 and CDR2: SQVTM, ANQGSEA. The chain's CDR3 is CVGENTEAFF. CDR3 sequence (DNA): TGCGTGGGGGAGAACACTGAAGCTTTCTTT.

This clone showed up just once. The chain combines TRBV28 with TRBJ2-5, with 9 bases identical to TRBD1. Germline CDR1 is MDHEN and CDR2 is SYDVKM. The CDR3 extends over 16 amino acids. With V trimmed by 5 bases and J by 2 bases, 9 bases remained unmatched. CDR3 residues: CASSRVAGTGQETQYF. CDR3 nucleotides: TGTGCCAGCAGTCGAGTTGCCGGGACAGGGCAAGAGACCCAGTACTTC. Drawing the rest from reference TRBV28 and TRBJ2-5, the complete variable domain is DVKVTQSSRYLVKRTGEKVFLECVQDMDHENMFWYRQDPGLGLRLIYFSYDVKMKEKGDIPEGYSVSREKKERFSLILESASTNQTSMYLCASSRVAGTGQETQYFGPGTRLLVL.

This clone came up once. The CDR3 nucleotides read TGTGCCAGCAGCGTCACCGCGGGAGGGTCCACCGGGGAGCTGTTTTTT. Its translation: CASSVTAGGSTGELFF. This chain joins TRBV9 and TRBJ2-2, with 9 bases that match TRBD2. Trimming removed 2 bases from V and 4 bases from J; junction bases left unmatched: 6. The CDR3 contains 16 residues. CDR1 and CDR2 from the germline V gene are SGDLS and YYNGEE.

The chain employs TRBV4-1 and TRBJ2-7; TRBD2 matches at 10 bases. Losses at the gene ends were 5 bases for V and 4 bases for J; bases not matched to a gene: 8. The CDR3 length is 15 residues. CDR1 is MGHRA and CDR2 is YSYEKL in the germline V gene. For the CDR3, the DNA is TGCGCCAGCAGCGCCCTTCCTAGCGGGAGTTACGAGCAGTACTTC. The encoded protein is CASSALPSGSYEQYF.

V usage is TRBV9 and J usage is TRBJ2-2, with D possibly being TRBD2 (6 bases). CDR3 length equals 14 residues. Trimming left V 0 bases short and J 6 bases short, with 9 bases between. The V gene's germline CDR1 is SGDLS and CDR2 YYNGEE. The CDR3 protein is CASSVGGRSGELFF. For the CDR3, the DNA is TGTGCCAGCAGCGTAGGAGGGAGGTCCGGGGAGCTGTTTTTT.

This clone was recorded once. This chain connects TRBV11-2 to TRBJ2-7, with D maybe TRBD2 (5 bases). This CDR3 has 14 residues. V was pared by 2 bases and J by 2 bases, with 10 bases between. Germline V gene sequence: CDR1 SGHAT, CDR2 FQNNGV. Here the CDR3 DNA reads TGTGCCAGCAGCTTACGGGGATCAACCTACGAGCAGTACTTC. Encoded protein: CASSLRGSTYEQYF.

This sequence joins TRBV2 and TRBJ1-6; no clear D. The CDR3 consists of 12 residues. In germline, CDR1 is SNHLY, CDR2 FYNNEI. Deletions cut 6 bases from V and 12 bases from J, with 12 bases between. CDR3 amino acids: CASSRDSGPLHF. As DNA, the CDR3 is TGTGCCAGCAGCCGGGATTCCGGACCCCTCCACTTT. Filled out from reference TRBV2 and TRBJ1-6, the complete variable domain reads EPEVTQTPSHQVTQMGQEVILRCVPISNHLYFYWYRQILGQKVEFLVSFYNNEISEKSEIFDDQFSVERPDGSNFTLKIRSTKLEDSAMYFCASSRDSGPLHFGNGTRLTVT.

The chain is built from TRBV6-5 and TRBJ2-4; D not certain. Germline CDR1 is MNHEY and CDR2 is SVGAGI. Trimming took 4 bases from V and 0 from J, leaving 7 bases between them. The CDR3 is 14 amino acids. DNA of the CDR3: TGTGCCAGCAGTTTACAAAGAGCCAAAAACATTCAGTACTTC. It encodes CASSLQRAKNIQYF.

The V and J genes are TRBV28 and TRBJ2-7, with 8 nucleotides matching TRBD1. The J segment lost 4 bases and the V segment lost 11 bases, leaving 7 bases of the junction unmatched. Germline V gene lookup returns CDR1 MDHEN and CDR2 SYDVKM. The CDR3 runs to 12 residues. CDR3: CALRDRFYEQYF. The CDR3 DNA sequence: TGTGCCCTCCGGGACAGGTTTTACGAGCAGTACTTC.

The J gene is TRBJ2-7, the V gene TRBV28; the match to TRBD2 covers 11 bases. Unmatched junction bases numbered 7, after V lost 11 bases and J lost 4 bases. The CDR3 has 13 residues. Germline lookup yields CDR1 MDHEN and CDR2 SYDVKM. The CDR3 DNA sequence: TGTGCCGCCACTAGCGGGAGTCCATACGAGCAGTACTTC. It codes for CAATSGSPYEQYF. Filled out from reference TRBV28 and TRBJ2-7, the complete variable domain reads DVKVTQSSRYLVKRTGEKVFLECVQDMDHENMFWYRQDPGLGLRLIYFSYDVKMKEKGDIPEGYSVSREKKERFSLILESASTNQTSMYLCAATSGSPYEQYFGPGTRLTVT.

V gene TRBV28 combines with J gene TRBJ1-2; no clear D gene. CDR1 MDHEN and CDR2 SYDVKM come from the germline V gene. The CDR3 consists of 11 residues. V was clipped by 4 bases and J by 7 bases, with 7 bases between them. CDR3 nucleotide sequence: TGTGCCAGCAGTTACCAAAGTGGCTACACCTTC. Translated, it gives CASSYQSGYTF.

This clone has just one count. This chain uses TRBV2 with TRBJ1-1, with D maybe TRBD1 (6 bases). V was shortened by 7 bases and J by 3 bases, with 9 bases between the two germline ends. The germline CDR1 and CDR2 sequences are SNHLY and FYNNEI. This CDR3 region has 12 residues. Written as DNA, the CDR3 is TGTGCCAGCACTTCAGGGGACACTGAAGCTTTCTTT. Translating gives CASTSGDTEAFF.

This sequence joins TRBV3-1 (or the pseudogene TRBV3-2) and TRBJ2-1; a possible D gene is TRBD1 (6 bases). Between the trimmed V and J ends, which lost 1 base and 10 bases, there was a span of 14 bases. CDR1 is LGHDT and CDR2 is YNNKEL in the germline V gene (reference sequence). This CDR3 has 14 amino acids. The CDR3 loop is CASSQAGTRGEQFF. The CDR3 DNA reads as TGTGCCAGCAGCCAAGCCGGGACAAGGGGAGAGCAGTTCTTC.

This clone was picked up one time. This chain uses TRBV3-1 (or the pseudogene TRBV3-2) with TRBJ1-3; no clear D gene. Germline lookup yields CDR1 LGHDT and CDR2 YNNKEL (reference sequence). Trimming took off 8 bases at V and 4 bases at J, with 9 bases between the two ends. CDR3 length: 12 residues. CDR3 sequence reads: CASGLSGNTIYF. The CDR3, as DNA: TGTGCCAGCGGTTTATCAGGAAACACCATATATTTT.

The chain couples TRBV27 to TRBJ1-5, with D maybe TRBD1 (5 bases). Germline loops: CDR1 MNHEY, CDR2 SMNVEV (reference sequence). Deletions cut 2 bases from V and 11 bases from J, with 16 bases between. This CDR3 is 14 amino acids long. CDR3 sequence reads: CASSLEGSSSTQHF. The CDR3, as DNA: TGTGCCAGCAGTTTAGAGGGGTCGTCGTCGACCCAGCATTTT.

The chain joins TRBV9 to TRBJ1-1; 8 bases align to TRBD1. Germline lookup yields CDR1 SGDLS and CDR2 YYNGEE. CDR3 length: 15 residues. J was trimmed by 0 bases and V by 3 bases; bases with no gene match: 4. This chain's CDR3 is CASSGTGFMNTEAFF. As DNA, the CDR3 is TGTGCCAGCAGCGGGACAGGGTTCATGAACACTGAAGCTTTCTTT.

V is TRBV10-3 and J is TRBJ1-2; 10 nucleotides line up with TRBD1. The CDR3 length is 14 residues. The germline V gene has CDR1 ENHRY and CDR2 SYGVKD. V was clipped by 4 bases and J by 4 bases; unmatched bases: 3. The CDR3 reads CAISGGQGGYGYTF. Written as DNA, the CDR3 is TGTGCCATCAGTGGAGGACAGGGGGGCTATGGCTACACCTTC.

The V gene is TRBV5-6, the J gene TRBJ2-2; 9 bases are shared with TRBD2. The V and J ends lost 0 bases and 3 bases, in that order; junction bases with no gene match: 3. Germline CDR1 and CDR2: SGHDT and YYEEEE. The CDR3 loop spans 16 amino acids. The CDR3 region is CASSLGASGDTGELFF. DNA of the CDR3: TGTGCCAGCAGCTTGGGTGCTAGCGGGGACACCGGGGAGCTGTTTTTT.

The chain recombines TRBV6-2 or TRBV6-3 with TRBJ2-2; D possibly corresponds to TRBD1 (5 bases). The CDR3 sequence is 16 residues long. In germline, CDR1 is MNHEY, CDR2 SVGEGT. V lost 6 bases and J lost 4, with 18 bases in between. The CDR3 here is CASSPLGAGFTGELFF. In nucleotides, the CDR3 is TGTGCCAGCAGCCCTCTTGGGGCAGGGTTCACCGGGGAGCTGTTTTTT.

The V and J genes are TRBV11-2 and TRBJ2-1, with D unclear. The CDR3 runs 12 residues. Deletions cut 1 base from V and 9 bases from J, with 7 bases between. Germline CDR1 reads SGHAT; CDR2 reads FQNNGV. CDR3 sequence (DNA): TGTGCCAGCAGCTTAGGCAGGTCTGAGCAGTTCTTC. Translating gives CASSLGRSEQFF.

This rearrangement joins TRBV12-3 or TRBV12-4 to TRBJ1-2; perhaps TRBD1 as D (5 bases). The germline V and J ends were trimmed by 8 bases and 6 bases, with 13 bases remaining between them. This CDR3 spans 12 amino acids. The CDR3 sequence: CASRSTRDGYTF. Written as DNA, the CDR3 is TGTGCCAGCCGTTCTACCAGGGATGGCTACACCTTC.

The chain is built from TRBV19 and TRBJ1-2; no firm D call. V was shortened by 7 bases and J by 2 bases, with 14 bases between the two germline ends. This CDR3 is 14 amino acids long. Germline-derived CDR1 and CDR2 are LNHDA and SQIVND (reference sequence). CDR3 sequence: CASTQRVSNYGYTF. CDR3 DNA: TGTGCCAGTACCCAAAGGGTCTCAAACTATGGCTACACCTTC.

The CDR3 nucleotides are TGTGCCACCAGTGATGGGCAGCTACTAGCGGGATTGGAGACCCAGTACTTC. Translated: CATSDGQLLAGLETQYF. This chain links TRBV24-1 with TRBJ2-5, with 10 nucleotides matching TRBD2. Per germline, CDR1 KGHDR and CDR2 SFDVKD. The CDR3 is 17 residues long. With 3 bases clipped from V and 5 bases from J, the junction kept 11 bases outside the gene matches.

CDR3 sequence (DNA): TGCAGCGTTGCGAGGCGTGAGCAGTTCTTC. This codes for CSVARREQFF. The J gene is TRBJ2-1, the V gene TRBV29-1; D not resolved. With 4 bases removed from V and 9 bases from J, the gap between germline ends came to 7 bases. This CDR3 is 10 amino acids long. From germline, CDR1 is SQVTM and CDR2 ANQGSEA.